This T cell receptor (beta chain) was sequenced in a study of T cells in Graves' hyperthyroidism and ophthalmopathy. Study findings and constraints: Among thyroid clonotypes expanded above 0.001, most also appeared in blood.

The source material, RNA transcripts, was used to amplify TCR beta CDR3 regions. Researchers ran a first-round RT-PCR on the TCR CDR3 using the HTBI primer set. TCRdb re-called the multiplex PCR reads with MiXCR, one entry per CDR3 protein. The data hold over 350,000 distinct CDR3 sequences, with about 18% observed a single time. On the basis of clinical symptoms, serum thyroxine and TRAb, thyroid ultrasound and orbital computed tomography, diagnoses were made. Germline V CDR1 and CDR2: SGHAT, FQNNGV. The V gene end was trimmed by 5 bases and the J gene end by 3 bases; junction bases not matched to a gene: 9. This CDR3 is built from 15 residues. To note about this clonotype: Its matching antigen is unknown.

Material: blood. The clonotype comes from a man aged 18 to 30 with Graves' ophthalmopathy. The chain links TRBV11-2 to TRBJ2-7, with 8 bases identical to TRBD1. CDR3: CASSVRPGQDYEQYF. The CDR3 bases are TGTGCCAGCAGCGTGCGACCGGGACAGGACTACGAGCAGTACTTC. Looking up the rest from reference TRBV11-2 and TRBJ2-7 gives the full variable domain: EAGVAQSPRYKIIEKRQSVAFWCNPISGHATLYWYQQILGQGPKLLIQFQNNGVVDDSQLPKDRFSAERLKGVDSTLKIQPAKLEDSAVYLCASSVRPGQDYEQYFGPGTRLTVT.